These 17 T cell receptor beta chains were all obtained from the same sample, sequenced in a study of cytomegalovirus exposure and HLA in healthy donors. The study ran its PCR with 60 Vbeta and 13 Jbeta primers. Generated by immunoSEQ multiplex PCR, the TCRdb table keeps only in-frame clones and is missing some. The table includes more than 80,000 clones, 69% detected once. Input material: PBMCs. These receptors were taken from a man aged 50 or older in good health and CMV-seronegative.

The table lists this clone with a few counts. The rearrangement joins TRBV5-1 to TRBJ1-3; possible D gene TRBD1, 6 bases. The germline V and J ends were trimmed by 2 bases and 3 bases, with 9 bases remaining between them. CDR3 length equals 14 residues. Germline values: CDR1 SGHRS, CDR2 YFSETQ. The CDR3 sequence is CASSLQGHGNTIYF. CDR3 in DNA: TGCGCCAGCAGCTTACAGGGTCATGGAAACACCATATATTTT. The full variable domain, its missing parts supplied by reference TRBV5-1 and TRBJ1-3, is KAGVTQTPRYLIKTRGQQVTLSCSPISGHRSVSWYQQTPGQGLQFLFEYFSETQRNKGNFPGRFSGRQFSNSRSEMNVSTLELGDSALYLCASSLQGHGNTIYFGEGSWLTVV.

The chain combines TRBV7-2 with TRBJ1-2; D not certain. The germline gives CDR1 SGHTA, CDR2 FQGNSA. V gave up 2 bases and J gave up 2 bases, with 15 bases separating them. This CDR3 has 16 residues. CDR3 loop: CASSLHVSGMNYGYTF. The DNA for the CDR3 is TGTGCCAGCAGCTTACATGTGTCGGGGATGAACTATGGCTACACCTTC.

The chain joins TRBV19 to TRBJ1-5, with D perhaps TRBD1 (5 bases). CDR3 length: 15 amino acids. The ends were cut back, 1 base at V and 2 bases at J, with 9 bases in the middle. The germline gives CDR1 LNHDA, CDR2 SQIVND (reference sequence). The CDR3 loop reads CASSIAGLGNQPQHF. The CDR3 coding sequence is TGTGCCAGTAGTATAGCAGGGCTGGGCAATCAGCCCCAGCATTTT.

This clone was recorded a few times. This sequence joins TRBV19 and TRBJ1-5; no definite D call. Deletions cut 4 bases from V and 3 bases from J, with 13 bases between. The CDR3 covers 15 residues. In germline, CDR1 is LNHDA, CDR2 SQIVND (reference sequence). The CDR3 DNA is TGTGCCAGTAGTACCACTGCCCGTGACAATCAGCCCCAGCATTTT. It codes for CASSTTARDNQPQHF.

As for this clone: Since no conserved phenylalanine or tryptophan closes the CDR3, a read error is the likely cause. The chain uses TRBV29-1 and TRBJ2-3, with D possibly being TRBD2 (5 bases). CDR1 SQVTM and CDR2 ANQGSEA come from the germline V gene. Trimming took 5 bases from V and 1 from J, leaving 13 bases between them. This CDR3 spans 14 amino acids. Written as DNA, the CDR3 is TGCAGCGTTATGGAGGCAGCCCGCACAGATACGCAGTATGTT. This sequence encodes CSVMEAARTDTQYV.

The sample holds a few counts of this clone. V usage is TRBV5-6 and J usage is TRBJ2-2; D might be TRBD2 (5 bases). In germline, CDR1 is SGHDT, CDR2 YYEEEE. The CDR3 covers 15 residues. The V end was cut by 4 bases, the J end by 5 bases, with 15 bases between. CDR3 in amino acids: CASSRNSRRTGELFF. DNA for the CDR3: TGTGCCAGCAGCAGAAACTCCCGGAGGACCGGGGAGCTGTTTTTT.

The chain uses TRBV4-2 and TRBJ2-7, with D possibly being TRBD2 (5 bases). Germline CDR1 reads LGHNA; CDR2 reads YNFKEQ. Deletions cut 5 bases from V and 5 bases from J, with 13 bases between. The CDR3 runs to 13 residues. The CDR3 sequence: CASSLAGIHEQYF. In DNA, the CDR3 is TGTGCCAGCAGCTTGGCCGGGATCCACGAGCAGTACTTC.

This clone was observed a handful of times. The chain carries TRBV4-1 and TRBJ1-5, with D possibly being TRBD1 (5 bases). The ends were cut back, 0 bases at V and 5 bases at J, with 8 bases in the middle. The CDR3 spans 14 residues. The germline V gene encodes CDR1 MGHRA and CDR2 YSYEKL. The CDR3, as DNA: TGCGCCAGCAGCCAAGATCCAGGGTATCAGCCCCAGCATTTT. This gives the protein CASSQDPGYQPQHF.

CDR3 DNA: TGTGCCAGTAGTATAGCGGGCGCAGGGAATCAGCCCCAGCATTTT. It encodes CASSIAGAGNQPQHF. The genes are TRBV19 and TRBJ1-5; D perhaps matches TRBD1 (5 bases). This CDR3 comprises 15 residues. Germline V gives CDR1 LNHDA, CDR2 SQIVND (reference sequence). V was cut by 1 base and J by 4 bases, with 11 bases left in between.

This clone was counted between two and nine times. V usage is TRBV7-9 and J usage is TRBJ1-1; 7 nucleotides match TRBD1. This CDR3 is built from 14 residues. J gave up 3 bases and V 4 bases, and 5 bases lay outside the gene matches. In germline, CDR1 is SEHNR, CDR2 FQNEAQ (reference sequence). The CDR3 coding sequence is TGTGCCAGCAGCTACGGACAGGAAGACACTGAAGCTTTCTTT. It specifies CASSYGQEDTEAFF.

V and J are TRBV14 and TRBJ2-6, with TRBD1 as a possible D gene (5 bases). Trimming removed 0 bases at V and 2 bases at J, with 11 bases between. Germline loops: CDR1 SGHDN, CDR2 FVKESK. This CDR3 contains 17 residues. CDR3 DNA: TGTGCCAGCAGCCAAGATGCAGGGAACCCTGGGGCCAACGTCCTGACTTTC. Encoded protein: CASSQDAGNPGANVLTF.

The chain joins TRBV14 to TRBJ2-2; 7 bases align to TRBD1. This CDR3 has 16 amino acids. The germline gives CDR1 SGHDN, CDR2 FVKESK. After removal of 5 bases from V and 6 bases from J, the junction contained 12 bases not matched to a gene. As DNA, the CDR3 is TGTGCCAGCAGCTTCACCCAGACAGGGCTGGCCGGGGAGCTGTTTTTT. Amino acids: CASSFTQTGLAGELFF.

The chain is built from TRBV7-3 and TRBJ1-4; 7 nucleotides match TRBD1. Germline CDR1 and CDR2: SGHTA and FQGTGA. Germline trimming cut 5 bases from V and 6 bases from J; bases unmatched to any gene: 6. This CDR3 is built from 14 residues. In DNA form, the CDR3 reads TGTGCCAGCAGCCAGACAGGGCGGCATGAAAAACTGTTTTTT. Its translation: CASSQTGRHEKLFF.

J is TRBJ1-1 and V is TRBV11-1; 11 bases align to TRBD1. Trimming at V came to 6 bases and at J to 6 bases, leaving 6 bases not matched to a gene. The CDR3 length is 14 residues. CDR1 SGHAT and CDR2 FQDESV come from the germline V gene (reference sequence). CDR3: CASRLGQGGPEAFF. CDR3 coding DNA: TGTGCCAGCAGGTTGGGACAGGGGGGACCTGAAGCTTTCTTT.

The rearrangement links TRBV28 to TRBJ1-2; possibly TRBD1 for D (5 bases). This CDR3 has 12 amino acids. The germline gives CDR1 MDHEN, CDR2 SYDVKM. V was pared by 3 bases and J by 12 bases, with 14 bases between. CDR3 sequence reads: CASSFLGGGDTF. In nucleotides, the CDR3 is TGTGCCAGCAGTTTCCTCGGCGGGGGTGACACCTTC.

This chain joins TRBV5-1 and TRBJ1-2; 11 bases match TRBD1. With 5 bases clipped from V and 3 bases from J, the junction kept 6 bases outside the gene matches. Looked up from germline, CDR1 is SGHRS and CDR2 is YFSETQ. The CDR3 runs to 15 residues. CDR3 sequence reads: CASSHPGQGDYGYTF. DNA for the CDR3: TGCGCCAGCAGTCATCCGGGACAGGGGGACTATGGCTACACCTTC.

This clone has more than one count but fewer than ten. V and J are TRBV4-3 and TRBJ2-3, with 11 bases that match TRBD2. The length of the CDR3 is 16 residues. The V gene end was trimmed by 4 bases and the J gene end by 6 bases; junction bases not matched to a gene: 9. Germline CDR1 is LGHNA and CDR2 is YSLEER. Here the CDR3 reads CASSPRLAGREDTQYF. The DNA for the CDR3 is TGCGCCAGCAGCCCCCGACTAGCGGGACGTGAGGATACGCAGTATTTT.